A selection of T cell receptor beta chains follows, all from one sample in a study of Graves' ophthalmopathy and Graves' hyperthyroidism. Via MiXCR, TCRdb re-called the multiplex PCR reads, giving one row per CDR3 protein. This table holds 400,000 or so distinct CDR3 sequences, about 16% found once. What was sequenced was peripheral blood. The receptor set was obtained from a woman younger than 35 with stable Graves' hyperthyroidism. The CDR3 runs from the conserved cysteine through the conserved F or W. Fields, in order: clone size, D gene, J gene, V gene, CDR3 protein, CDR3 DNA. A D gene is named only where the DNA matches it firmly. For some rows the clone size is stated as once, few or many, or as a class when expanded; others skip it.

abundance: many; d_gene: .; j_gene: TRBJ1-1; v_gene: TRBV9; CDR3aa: CASSVAAAMNTEAFF; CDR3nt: TGTGCCAGCAGCGTAGCTGCGGCCATGAACACTGAAGCTTTCTTT
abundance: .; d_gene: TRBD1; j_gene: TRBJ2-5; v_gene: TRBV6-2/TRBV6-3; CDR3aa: CASSYGTGLQETQYF; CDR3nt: TGTGCCAGCAGTTATGGGACAGGGCTACAAGAGACCCAGTACTTC
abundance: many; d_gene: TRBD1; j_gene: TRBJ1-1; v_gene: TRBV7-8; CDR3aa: CASSKGTGMVTEAFF; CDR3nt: TGTGCCAGCAGCAAAGGGACAGGGATGGTCACTGAAGCTTTCTTT
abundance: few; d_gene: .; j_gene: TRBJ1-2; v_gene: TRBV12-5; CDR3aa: CASGPHRAGALSVTYGYTF; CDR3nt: TGTGCTAGTGGTCCTCACCGTGCGGGGGCGCTTTCTGTAACCTATGGCTACACCTTC
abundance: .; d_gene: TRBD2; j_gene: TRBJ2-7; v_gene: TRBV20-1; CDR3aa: CSARLAGRYEQYF; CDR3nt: TGCAGTGCTCGACTAGCGGGGAGGTACGAGCAGTACTTC
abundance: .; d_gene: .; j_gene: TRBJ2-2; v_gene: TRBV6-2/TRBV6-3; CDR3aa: CASSYSPREGAGELFF; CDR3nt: TGTGCCAGCAGTTACTCACCTAGGGAGGGGGCCGGGGAGCTGTTTTTT
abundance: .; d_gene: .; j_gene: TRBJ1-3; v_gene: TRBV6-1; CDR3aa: CASSGDISGNTIYF; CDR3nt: TGTGCCAGCAGCGGGGACATCTCTGGAAACACCATATATTTT
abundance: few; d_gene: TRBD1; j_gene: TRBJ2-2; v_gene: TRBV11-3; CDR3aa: CASRGQGVTGELFF; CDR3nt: TGTGCCAGCAGAGGACAGGGAGTCACCGGGGAGCTGTTTTTT
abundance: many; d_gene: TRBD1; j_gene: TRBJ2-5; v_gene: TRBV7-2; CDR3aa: CASRYGQGETQYF; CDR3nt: TGTGCCAGCAGATACGGACAGGGAGAAACCCAGTACTTC
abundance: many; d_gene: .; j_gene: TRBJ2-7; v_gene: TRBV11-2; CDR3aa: CASSPGQTRFYEQYF; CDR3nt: TGTGCCAGCAGCCCCGGACAAACGCGCTTCTACGAGCAGTACTTC
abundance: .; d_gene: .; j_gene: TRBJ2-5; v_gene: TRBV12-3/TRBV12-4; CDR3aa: CASSQSPQETQYF; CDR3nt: TGTGCCAGCAGTCAATCCCCCCAAGAGACCCAGTACTTC
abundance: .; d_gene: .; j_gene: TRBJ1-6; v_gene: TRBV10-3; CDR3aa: CAISEREEGSPLHF; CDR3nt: TGTGCCATCAGCGAGCGAGAAGAGGGGTCACCCCTCCACTTT
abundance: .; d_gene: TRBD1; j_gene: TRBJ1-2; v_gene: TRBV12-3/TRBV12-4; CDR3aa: CASSSSGTGGDGYTF; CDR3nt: TGTGCCAGCAGTTCCTCCGGGACAGGGGGCGATGGCTACACCTTC
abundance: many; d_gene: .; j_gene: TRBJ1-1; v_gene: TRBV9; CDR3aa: CASSTDAGDEAFF; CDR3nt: TGTGCCAGCAGCACCGACGCAGGAGATGAAGCTTTCTTT
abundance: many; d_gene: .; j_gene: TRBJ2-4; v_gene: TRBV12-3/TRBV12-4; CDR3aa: CASSFGTAKNIQYF; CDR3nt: TGTGCCAGCAGTTTTGGGACAGCCAAAAACATTCAGTACTTC
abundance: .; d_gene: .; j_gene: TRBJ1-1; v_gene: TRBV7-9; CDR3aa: CASSIGSRVEAFF; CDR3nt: TGTGCCAGCAGCATCGGGTCCAGGGTTGAAGCTTTCTTT
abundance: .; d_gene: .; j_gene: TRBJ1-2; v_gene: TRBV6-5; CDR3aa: CASRLDRYGGYTF; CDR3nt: TGTGCCAGCAGACTCGACAGGTACGGTGGCTACACCTTC
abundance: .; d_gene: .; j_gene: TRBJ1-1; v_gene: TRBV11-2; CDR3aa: CASSQDRWGTSFF; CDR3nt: TGTGCCAGCAGCCAAGACAGGTGGGGTACTTCTTTCTTT
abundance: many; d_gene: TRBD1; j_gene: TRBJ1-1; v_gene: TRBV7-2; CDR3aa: CASSLVRQGGAFF; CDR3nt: TGTGCCAGCAGCTTAGTAAGGCAGGGGGGAGCTTTCTTT
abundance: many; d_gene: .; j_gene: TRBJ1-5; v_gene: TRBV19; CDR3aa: CASKWDINQPQHF; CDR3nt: TGTGCCAGTAAGTGGGACATAAATCAGCCCCAGCATTTT
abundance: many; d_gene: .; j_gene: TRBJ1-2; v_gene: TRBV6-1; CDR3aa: CASSETSYYDYTF; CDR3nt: TGTGCCAGCAGTGAGACGTCTTACTATGACTACACCTTC
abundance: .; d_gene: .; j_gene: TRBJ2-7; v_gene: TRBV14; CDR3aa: CASSQNTYERYF; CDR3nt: TGTGCCAGCAGCCAAAACACCTACGAGCGGTACTTC
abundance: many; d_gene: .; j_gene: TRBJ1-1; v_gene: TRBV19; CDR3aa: CASRSSGPQGKTEAFF; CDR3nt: TGTGCCAGTAGAAGTTCGGGGCCACAGGGAAAAACTGAAGCTTTCTTT
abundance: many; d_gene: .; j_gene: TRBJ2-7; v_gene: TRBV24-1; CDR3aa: CATSDPFGHEQYF; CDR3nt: TGTGCCACCAGTGATCCTTTTGGGCACGAGCAGTACTTC
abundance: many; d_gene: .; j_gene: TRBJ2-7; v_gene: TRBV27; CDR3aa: CASSYPGSYEQYF; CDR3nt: TGTGCCAGCAGTTACCCGGGGTCCTACGAGCAGTACTTC
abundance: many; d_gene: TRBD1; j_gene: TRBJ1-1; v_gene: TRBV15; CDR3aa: CATSRERQGGRLTEAFF; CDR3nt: TGTGCCACCAGCAGAGAACGACAGGGAGGTCGACTCACTGAAGCTTTCTTT
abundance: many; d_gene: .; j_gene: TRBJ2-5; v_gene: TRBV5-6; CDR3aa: CASSFRLNQETQYF; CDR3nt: TGTGCCAGCAGCTTTCGACTTAACCAAGAGACCCAGTACTTC
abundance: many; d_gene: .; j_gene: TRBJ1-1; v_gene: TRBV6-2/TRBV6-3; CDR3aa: CASSPPFPRGWTEAFF; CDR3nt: TGTGCCAGCAGCCCACCCTTCCCTAGGGGTTGGACTGAAGCTTTCTTT
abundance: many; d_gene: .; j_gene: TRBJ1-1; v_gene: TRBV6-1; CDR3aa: CATGLPEAFF; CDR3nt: TGTGCCACCGGTCTCCCTGAAGCTTTCTTT
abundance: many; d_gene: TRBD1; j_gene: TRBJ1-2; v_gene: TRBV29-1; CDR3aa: CSVGAGQSYGYTF; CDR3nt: TGCAGCGTTGGAGCGGGACAGAGCTATGGCTACACCTTC
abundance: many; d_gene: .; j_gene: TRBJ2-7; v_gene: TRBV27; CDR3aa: CASSHASGRTTFF; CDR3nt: TGTGCCAGCAGTCACGCCTCGGGACGAACGACGTTTTTC
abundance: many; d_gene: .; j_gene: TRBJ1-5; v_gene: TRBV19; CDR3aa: CASSMQGGQPQHF; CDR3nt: TGTGCCAGTAGTATGCAAGGGGGGCAGCCCCAGCATTTT
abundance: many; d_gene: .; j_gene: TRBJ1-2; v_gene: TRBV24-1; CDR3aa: CATSDVRENYGYTF; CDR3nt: TGTGCCACCAGTGATGTCAGGGAGAACTATGGCTACACCTTC
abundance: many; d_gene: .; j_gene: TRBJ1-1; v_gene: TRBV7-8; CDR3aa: CASSSYLTRAGGEAFF; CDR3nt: TGTGCCAGCAGCTCCTACCTCACGAGGGCGGGCGGTGAAGCTTTCTTT
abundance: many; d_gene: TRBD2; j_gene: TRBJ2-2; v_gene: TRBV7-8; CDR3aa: CASSVRTSGANTGELFF; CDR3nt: TGTGCCAGCAGCGTTAGGACTAGCGGGGCGAACACCGGGGAGCTGTTTTTT
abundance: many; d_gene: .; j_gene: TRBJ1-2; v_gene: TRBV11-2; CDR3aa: CASSSPFSDGANYGYTF; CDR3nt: TGTGCCAGCAGCTCGCCCTTTTCGGACGGGGCTAACTATGGCTACACCTTC
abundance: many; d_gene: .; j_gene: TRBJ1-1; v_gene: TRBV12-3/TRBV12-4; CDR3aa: CASSSRRGSTEAFF; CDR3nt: TGTGCCAGCTCATCCCGAAGGGGAAGCACTGAAGCTTTCTTT
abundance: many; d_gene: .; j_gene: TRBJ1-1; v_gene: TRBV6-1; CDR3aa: CASTLNKNTEAFF; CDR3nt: TGTGCCAGCACACTCAACAAGAACACTGAAGCTTTCTTT
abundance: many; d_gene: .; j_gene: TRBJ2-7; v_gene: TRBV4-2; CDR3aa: CASSPQGPTYEQYF; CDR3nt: TGTGCCAGCAGCCCGCAGGGGCCTACCTACGAGCAGTACTTC
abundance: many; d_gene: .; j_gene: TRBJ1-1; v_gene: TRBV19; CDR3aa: CASIRDGWNTEAFF; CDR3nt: TGTGCCAGTATCCGGGACGGATGGAACACTGAAGCTTTCTTT
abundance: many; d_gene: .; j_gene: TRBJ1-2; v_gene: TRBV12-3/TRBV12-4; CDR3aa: CASSLRAYGYTF; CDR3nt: TGTGCCAGCAGTTTGAGGGCATATGGCTACACCTTC
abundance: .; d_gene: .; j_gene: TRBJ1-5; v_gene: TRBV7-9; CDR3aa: CASSLDWGEGQPQHF; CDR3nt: TGTGCCAGCAGCTTAGATTGGGGGGAAGGTCAGCCCCAGCATTTT
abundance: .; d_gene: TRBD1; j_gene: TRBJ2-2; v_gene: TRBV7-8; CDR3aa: CASSPRTGLNTGELFF; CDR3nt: TGTGCCAGCAGCCCACGGACAGGGTTAAACACCGGGGAGCTGTTTTTT
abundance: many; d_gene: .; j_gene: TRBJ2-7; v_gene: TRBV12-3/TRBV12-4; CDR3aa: CASSFYGTNSYEQYF; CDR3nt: TGTGCCAGCAGTTTCTATGGGACGAATTCCTACGAGCAGTACTTC
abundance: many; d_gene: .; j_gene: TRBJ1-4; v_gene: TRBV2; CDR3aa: CASSAGTAAEKLFF; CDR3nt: TGTGCCAGCAGCGCCGGGACCGCAGCTGAAAAACTGTTTTTT
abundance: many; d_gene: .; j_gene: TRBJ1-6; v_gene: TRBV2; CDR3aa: CASSEALYGRENSPLHF; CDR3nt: TGTGCCAGCAGTGAAGCGCTTTACGGGAGGGAGAATTCACCCCTCCACTTT
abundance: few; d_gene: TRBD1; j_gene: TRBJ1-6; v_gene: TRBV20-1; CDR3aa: CSARDRGGSPLHF; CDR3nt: TGCAGTGCTAGGGACAGGGGTGGTTCACCCCTCCACTTT
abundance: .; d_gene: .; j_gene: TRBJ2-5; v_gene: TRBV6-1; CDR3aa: CASRTIRGETQYF; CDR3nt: TGTGCCAGCAGAACTATCCGGGGGGAGACCCAGTACTTC
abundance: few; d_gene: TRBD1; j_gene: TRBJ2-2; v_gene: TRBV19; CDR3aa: CASNPTGGYTGELFF; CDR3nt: TGTGCCAGTAACCCGACAGGGGGTTACACCGGGGAGCTGTTTTTT
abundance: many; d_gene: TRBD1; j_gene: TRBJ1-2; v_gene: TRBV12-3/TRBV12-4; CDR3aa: CASSFGQVYGYTF; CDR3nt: TGTGCCAGCAGTTTCGGACAGGTCTATGGCTACACCTTC
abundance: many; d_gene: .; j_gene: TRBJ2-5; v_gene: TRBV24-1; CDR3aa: CATSPAGEETQYF; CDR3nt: TGTGCCACCAGTCCGGCAGGGGAAGAGACCCAGTACTTC
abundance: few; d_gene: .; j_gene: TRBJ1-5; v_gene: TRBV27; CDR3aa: CASSLRAGTQPQHF; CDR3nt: TGTGCCAGCAGTTTAAGGGCAGGGACCCAGCCCCAGCATTTT
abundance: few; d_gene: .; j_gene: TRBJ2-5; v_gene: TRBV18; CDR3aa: CASSPLTTRGRETQYF; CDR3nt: TGTGCCAGCTCACCCTTGACGACGCGGGGCCGGGAGACCCAGTACTTC
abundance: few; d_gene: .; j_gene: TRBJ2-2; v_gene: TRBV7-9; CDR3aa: CVSSLAYTGELFF; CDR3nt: TGTGTCAGCAGCTTAGCGTACACCGGGGAGCTGTTTTTT